These T cell receptor beta chains were read from a single sample in a study of response to subunit inactivated influenza vaccine. TCRdb re-called the RT-PCR reads with MiXCR, one entry per CDR3 protein. The sample holds 500,000 to 650,000 distinct CDR3 sequences, less than 10% seen once. The sample here was PBMCs from blood, taken about 24 months after vaccination. Receptor source: a man aged 50 to 69 who received an inactivated influenza vaccine. The CDR3 runs from the conserved cysteine through the conserved F or W. A D gene is named only where the DNA matches it firmly. Part of the rows lack a size; the others show once, few, many or a class for expanded clones.

TRBV7-2	.	TRBJ2-7	.	CASSQPSSYEQYF	TGTGCCAGCAGCCAACCCTCGTCCTACGAGCAGTACTTC
TRBV6-2/TRBV6-3	.	TRBJ2-1	.	CASIRDVAYNEQFF	TGTGCCAGCATTCGGGATGTAGCCTACAATGAGCAGTTCTTC
TRBV5-5	many	TRBJ2-3	TRBD1	CASSFVDRAADTQYF	TGTGCCAGCAGCTTCGTGGACAGGGCGGCAGATACGCAGTATTTT
TRBV5-1	many	TRBJ2-3	.	CASSLGRWERRTDTQYF	TGCGCCAGCAGCTTGGGACGCTGGGAGCGGCGCACAGATACGCAGTATTTT
TRBV28	many	TRBJ1-4	TRBD1	CAARGTANEKLFF	TGTGCCGCAAGGGGGACAGCTAATGAAAAACTGTTTTTT
TRBV6-1	few	TRBJ2-1	.	CASSLKAAYWDEQFF	TGTGCCAGCAGTTTGAAGGCGGCTTACTGGGATGAGCAGTTCTTC
TRBV20-1	.	TRBJ2-1	.	CSAPPPLPSSYNEQFF	TGCAGTGCCCCGCCCCCACTGCCTAGCTCCTACAATGAGCAGTTCTTC
TRBV28	many	TRBJ2-5	TRBD1	CASSLLGQGGETQYF	TGTGCCAGCAGTCTACTGGGACAGGGCGGAGAGACCCAGTACTTC
TRBV7-9	many	TRBJ2-4	.	CASSYVKNIQYF	TGTGCCAGCAGCTATGTCAAAAACATTCAGTACTTC
TRBV7-9	few	TRBJ2-1	TRBD2	CASSLVVLAGGLHEQFF	TGTGCCAGCAGCTTAGTTGTTCTAGCGGGAGGTTTACATGAGCAGTTCTTC
TRBV2	.	TRBJ1-5	TRBD1	CASSEETGNQPQHF	TGTGCCAGCAGTGAAGAGACAGGGAATCAGCCCCAGCATTTT
TRBV5-1	few	TRBJ2-3	TRBD2	CASSLGLARGGTDTQYF	TGCGCCAGCAGCTTAGGACTAGCACGAGGAGGCACAGATACGCAGTATTTT